This is a list of T cell receptor beta chains from one sample in a study of cytomegalovirus exposure and HLA in healthy donors. The data were produced by immunoSEQ multiplex PCR, yet TCRdb's version contains in-frame clones alone and is incomplete. This repertoire includes about 160,000 clones. The sequenced sample was PBMCs. The source is a man between 25 and 39 years old in good health and CMV-seronegative. Each CDR3 is given with its conserved first and last residue. D genes are given only for firm matches.

j_call v_call d_call cdr3_aa cdr3_nt
TRBJ2-7 TRBV6-1 NA CASSEYHRDYEQYF TGTGCCAGCAGTGAATACCACAGAGACTACGAGCAGTACTTC
TRBJ2-2 TRBV5-1 NA CASSLATANTGELFF TGCGCCAGCAGCCTTGCCACGGCGAACACCGGGGAGCTGTTTTTT
TRBJ1-2 TRBV6-5 NA CASSFGQRYGYTF TGTGCCAGCAGTTTCGGACAGCGGTATGGCTACACCTTC
TRBJ1-3 TRBV25-1 NA CASNQAGNAGNTIYF TGTGCCAGCAATCAGGCGGGGAACGCTGGAAACACCATATATTTT
TRBJ2-1 TRBV11-3 NA CASSLGRESSYNEQFF TGTGCCAGCAGCTTAGGGAGGGAGAGCTCCTACAATGAGCAGTTCTTC
TRBJ1-5 TRBV28 NA CASTPTRDQPQHF TGTGCCAGCACCCCAACCCGCGATCAGCCCCAGCATTTT
TRBJ1-6 TRBV2 TRBD1 CASSGRDRSYSPLHF TGTGCCAGCAGTGGCCGGGACAGGAGTTATTCACCCCTCCACTTT
TRBJ1-5 TRBV5-5 NA CASSLRSRDNQPQHF TGTGCCAGCAGCTTGAGGTCCAGGGACAATCAGCCCCAGCATTTT
TRBJ2-6 TRBV12-5 NA CASALTGSFSSGANVLTF TGTGCTAGTGCCTTAACAGGGTCCTTCAGCTCTGGGGCCAACGTCCTGACTTTC
TRBJ2-7 TRBV27 TRBD1 CASSEQGAYEQYF TGTGCCAGCAGTGAACAGGGGGCCTACGAGCAGTACTTC